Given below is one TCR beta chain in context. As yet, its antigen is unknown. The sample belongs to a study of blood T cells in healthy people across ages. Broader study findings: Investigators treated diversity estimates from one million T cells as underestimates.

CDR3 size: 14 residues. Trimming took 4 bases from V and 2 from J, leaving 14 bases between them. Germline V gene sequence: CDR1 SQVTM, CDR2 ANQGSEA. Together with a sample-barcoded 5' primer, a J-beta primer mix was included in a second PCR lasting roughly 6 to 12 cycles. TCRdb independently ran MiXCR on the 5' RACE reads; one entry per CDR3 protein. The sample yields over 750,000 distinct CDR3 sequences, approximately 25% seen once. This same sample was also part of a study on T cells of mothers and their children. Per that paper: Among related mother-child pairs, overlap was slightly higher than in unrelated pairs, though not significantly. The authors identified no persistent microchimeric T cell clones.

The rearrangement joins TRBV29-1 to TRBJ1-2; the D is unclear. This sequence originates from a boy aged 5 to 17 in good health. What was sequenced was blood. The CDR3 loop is CSVGLMTPNYGYTF. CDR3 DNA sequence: TGCAGCGTTGGATTGATGACACCAAACTATGGCTACACCTTC.